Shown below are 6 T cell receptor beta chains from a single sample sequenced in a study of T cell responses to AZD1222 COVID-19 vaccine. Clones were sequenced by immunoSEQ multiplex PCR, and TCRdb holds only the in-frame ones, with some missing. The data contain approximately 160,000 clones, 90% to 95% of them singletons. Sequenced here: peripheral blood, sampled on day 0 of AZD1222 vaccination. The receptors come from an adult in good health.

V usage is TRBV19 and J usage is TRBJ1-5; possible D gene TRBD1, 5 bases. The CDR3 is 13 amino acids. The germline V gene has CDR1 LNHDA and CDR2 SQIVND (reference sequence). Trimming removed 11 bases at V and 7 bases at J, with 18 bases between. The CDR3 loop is CAASGGSWQPQHF. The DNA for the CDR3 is TGTGCCGCCTCCGGGGGGTCTTGGCAGCCCCAGCATTTT.

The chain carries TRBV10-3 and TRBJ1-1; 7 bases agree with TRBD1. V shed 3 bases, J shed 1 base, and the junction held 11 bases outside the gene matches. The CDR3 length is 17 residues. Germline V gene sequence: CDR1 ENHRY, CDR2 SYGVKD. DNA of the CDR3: TGTGCCATCAGTGAAATGACAGGGTTGCTTAGGAACACTGAAGCTTTCTTT. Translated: CAISEMTGLLRNTEAFF.

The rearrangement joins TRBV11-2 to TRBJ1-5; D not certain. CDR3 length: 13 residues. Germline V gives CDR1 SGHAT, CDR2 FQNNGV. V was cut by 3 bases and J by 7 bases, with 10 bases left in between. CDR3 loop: CASSLHREQPQHF. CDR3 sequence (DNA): TGTGCCAGCAGCTTGCATCGGGAACAGCCCCAGCATTTT.

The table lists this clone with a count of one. This CDR3 is CASSHTSGGGTDTQYF. CDR3 bases: TGTGCCAGCAGTCACACTAGCGGGGGGGGCACAGATACGCAGTATTTT. V is TRBV6-2 or TRBV6-3 and J is TRBJ2-3; 13 nucleotides match TRBD2. Germline loops: CDR1 MNHEY, CDR2 SVGEGT. The V gene end was trimmed by 5 bases and the J gene end by 1 base; junction bases not matched to a gene: 3. This CDR3 has 16 residues.

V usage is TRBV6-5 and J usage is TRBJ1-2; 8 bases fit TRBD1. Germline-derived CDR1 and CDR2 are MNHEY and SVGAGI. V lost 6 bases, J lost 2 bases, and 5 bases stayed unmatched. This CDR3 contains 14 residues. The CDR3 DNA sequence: TGTGCCAGCAGCGACTGGACAGGGAACTATGGCTACACCTTC. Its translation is CASSDWTGNYGYTF.

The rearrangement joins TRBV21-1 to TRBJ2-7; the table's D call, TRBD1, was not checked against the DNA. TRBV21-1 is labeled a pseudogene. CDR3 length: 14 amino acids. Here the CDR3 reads CASRPVTGGAPQYF. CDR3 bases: TGTGCCAGCAGACCAGTGACAGGGGGCGCACCCCAGTACTTC.